The entry that follows covers one T cell receptor beta chain sequence. Its specificity is unknown. The method was immunoSEQ multiplex PCR; TCRdb's version includes in-frame clones alone and lacks a portion of them. The data hold approximately 5,000 clones, with 75% to 90% observed a single time. The trim removed 8 bases at V and 5 bases at J, leaving 2 bases unmatched. Germline CDR1 reads SNHLY; CDR2 reads FYNNEI. CDR3 length: 13 residues. These data belong to a study of T cells in lung cancer brain metastases. Study in general: Median interval between primary and brain metastasis specimen acquisition was approximately 320 days.

Broader study findings: The analysis could not control for preoperative corticosteroids affecting T cell infiltration in brain metastases.

The material sequenced was tumor tissue from the primary lung tumor. V gene TRBV2 combines with J gene TRBJ2-1; 11 bases fit TRBD2. The clonotype was recovered from a man between 50 and 59 years old with non-small cell lung cancer. DNA of the CDR3: TGTGCCAGCCGTAGCGGGAGGGACAATGAGCAGTTCTTC. Protein product: CASRSGRDNEQFF. Full variable domain (rest looked up from reference TRBV2 and TRBJ2-1): EPEVTQTPSHQVTQMGQEVILRCVPISNHLYFYWYRQILGQKVEFLVSFYNNEISEKSEIFDDQFSVERPDGSNFTLKIRSTKLEDSAMYFCASRSGRDNEQFFGPGTRLTVL.